One TCR beta chain is described in this entry. The data are from a study of blood T cell repertoires in COVID-19. In the study overall: Samples of COVID-19 (acute and convalescent) were obtained from the United States, Italy and Spain. In each case, the material was cDNA or gDNA derived from T cells, B-cell-depleted T cells, or PBMCs.

The junction had 11 bases not matched to a gene; V was cut back by 5 bases and J by 2 bases. CDR1 is SGHAT and CDR2 is FQNNGV in the germline V gene. This CDR3 is built from 16 residues. Study processing details: Using reference gene primer amplification, nucleated cell counts were estimated. The protocol was immunoSEQ multiplex PCR, while the TCRdb copy is restricted to in-frame clones and leaves out a portion. The V and J calls and clone size are taken from that table; D and trimming were inferred from the DNA. Of 200,000 to 300,000 clones listed, 91% were seen once; the top ten hold roughly 2.7%. Sequenced input: peripheral blood. The source of this sequence is a person aged 18 to 30 with COVID-19, enrolled during active disease. The chain joins TRBV11-2 to TRBJ2-7; 8 bases are a match to TRBD2. Here the CDR3 reads CASSPGGLVVAYEQYF. In nucleotides, the CDR3 is TGTGCCAGCAGCCCGGGGGGACTAGTAGTGGCCTACGAGCAGTACTTC.